The 20 T cell receptor beta chains below were found in one sample sequenced in a study of shared clonotypes between healthy human individuals. Profiled with immunoSEQ multiplex PCR; TCRdb holds only in-frame clones, not every one. The data contain over 2 million clones, approximately 94% of them seen just once; the ten biggest clones take up 0.85% to 1.3%. CD45RO-negative, CCR7-positively selected cells formed the naive CD8 fraction, excluding terminally differentiated effector memory CD45RA+ cells. What was sequenced was naive CD8+ T cells sorted from blood. These receptor sequences come from a man between 18 and 29 years old in good health.

This chain links TRBV6-1 with TRBJ1-5, with D maybe TRBD1 (6 bases). Germline V lookup: CDR1 MNHNS, CDR2 SASEGT. This CDR3 has 14 residues. V was clipped by 4 bases and J by 4 bases, with 11 bases between them. DNA for the CDR3: TGTGCCAGCAGTGGATGGCAGGGGAATCAGCCCCAGCATTTT. It encodes CASSGWQGNQPQHF.

This sequence joins TRBV5-3 and TRBJ2-5; D is possibly TRBD2 (6 bases). TRBV5-3 is reported as an ORF; its role is uncertain. This CDR3 has 15 amino acids. The V end lost 3 bases, the J end lost 2 bases, and 14 bases lay between the germline ends. In DNA, the CDR3 is TGTGCCAGAAGCTCGGACCGGGACTTTCAAGAGACCCAGTACTTC. It codes for CARSSDRDFQETQYF.

Concerning this clone: Other DNA sequences within the sample encode an identical CDR3. This chain uses TRBV6-6 with TRBJ2-3; 14 bases align to TRBD2. The V and J ends lost 4 bases and 3 bases, in that order; junction bases with no gene match: 0. Germline CDR1 reads MNHNY; CDR2 reads SVGAGI (reference sequence). The CDR3 has 15 residues. CDR3 in amino acids: CASSWTSGGTDTQYF. CDR3 sequence (DNA): TGTGCCAGCAGTTGGACTAGCGGGGGGACAGATACGCAGTATTTT.

The chain recombines TRBV28 with TRBJ2-7; D could derive from TRBD1 or TRBD2 (5 bases each). This CDR3 has 14 residues. V shed 5 bases and J shed 2 bases, with 13 bases lying between them. From germline, CDR1 is MDHEN and CDR2 SYDVKM. CDR3 in DNA: TGTGCCAGCAGTCAAACGGGGACCACCTACGAGCAGTACTTC. Amino acid sequence: CASSQTGTTYEQYF.

The chain links TRBV6-5 to TRBJ2-7, with D perhaps TRBD1 (5 bases). Germline CDR1 reads MNHEY; CDR2 reads SVGAGI. V lost 5 bases to trimming and J lost 4 bases, with 15 bases between them. The CDR3 runs to 14 residues. This CDR3 reads CASSPVGPSYEQYF. The CDR3 DNA reads TGTGCCAGCAGTCCCGTGGGGCCCAGTTACGAGCAGTACTTC.

J is TRBJ1-1 and V is TRBV5-4; TRBD1 is a possible D gene (5 bases). The length of the CDR3 is 13 residues. The germline V and J ends were trimmed by 3 bases and 3 bases, with 9 bases remaining between them. Germline V CDR1 and CDR2: SGHNT, YYREEE (reference sequence). CDR3 DNA sequence: TGTGCCAGCAGCTCGGGGGGGGACACTGAAGCTTTCTTT. This encodes CASSSGGDTEAFF.

A remark on this clone: Other DNA sequences in the same sample also yield this CDR3. The chain uses TRBV7-9 and TRBJ1-5, with D possibly matching TRBD1 (5 bases). The CDR3 length is 12 residues. V was trimmed by 5 bases and J by 4 bases, leaving 6 bases between them. Per the germline V gene, CDR1 is SEHNR and CDR2 is FQNEAQ (reference sequence). The DNA of the CDR3 is TGTGCCAGCAGCCAGGGAAATCAGCCCCAGCATTTT. Translated: CASSQGNQPQHF.

The J gene is TRBJ2-5, the V gene TRBV7-8, with D possibly being TRBD2 (6 bases). The V end lost 8 bases, the J end lost 5 bases, and 15 bases lay between the germline ends. The CDR3 runs 13 residues. CDR1 is SGHVS and CDR2 is FQNEAQ in the germline V gene. Written as DNA, the CDR3 is TGTGCCAGCGGTAGAGGGGCGGGGGAGACCCAGTACTTC. Translated, it gives CASGRGAGETQYF.

This chain connects TRBV30 to TRBJ2-1; 14 bases fit TRBD2. Trimming at V came to 4 bases and at J to 7 bases, leaving 9 bases not matched to a gene. There are 16 residues in the CDR3. Germline loops: CDR1 GTSNPN, CDR2 SVGIG (reference sequence). The DNA for the CDR3 is TGTGCCTGGAATCCTACGACTAGCGGGGGGGCGAATGAGCAGTTCTTC. It yields the protein CAWNPTTSGGANEQFF.

In regard to this clone: This sample also contains other DNA sequences that code for the same CDR3. This chain links TRBV27 with TRBJ2-7, with unresolved D. Germline assignment: CDR1 MNHEY and CDR2 SMNVEV (reference sequence). Trimming removed 4 bases from V and 2 bases from J, with 9 bases in between. The CDR3 totals 13 residues. The chain's CDR3 is CASSSTVAYEQYF. The CDR3 region has the DNA TGTGCCAGCAGTTCAACAGTGGCCTACGAGCAGTACTTC.

Regarding this clone: This CDR3 is also generated by other DNA sequences in the sample. The rearrangement joins TRBV27 to TRBJ1-1; D is unclear. The V gene's germline CDR1 is MNHEY and CDR2 SMNVEV (reference sequence). Trimming took 2 bases from V and 0 from J, leaving 4 bases between them. CDR3 size: 13 residues. CDR3 sequence: CASSLGLNTEAFF. As DNA, the CDR3 is TGTGCCAGCAGTTTAGGTTTGAACACTGAAGCTTTCTTT.

This clone was observed a single time. This chain uses TRBV21-1 with TRBJ2-7; the table's D gene call, TRBD1, was not cross checked with the DNA. TRBV21-1 is annotated as a pseudogene. There are 17 residues in the CDR3. The CDR3 sequence: CASSRSGGYRARYEQYF. Here the CDR3 DNA reads TGTGCCAGCAGCAGGTCAGGGGGGTACCGGGCCCGATACGAGCAGTACTTC.

This chain connects TRBV7-3 to TRBJ2-3; TRBD2 matches 9 bases. There are 16 residues in the CDR3. V trimming: 0 bases; J trimming: 2 bases; junction bases outside the gene matches: 3. The germline gives CDR1 SGHTA, CDR2 FQGTGA. The CDR3 nucleotides read TGTGCCAGCAGCTTAACTAGCGGGGGAACCACAGATACGCAGTATTTT. It yields the protein CASSLTSGGTTDTQYF.

In its sample, this clone was seen once. The chain carries TRBV27 and TRBJ2-1, with D unresolved. V lost 2 bases, J lost 2 bases, and 10 bases lay in between. Germline V lookup: CDR1 MNHEY, CDR2 SMNVEV (reference sequence). CDR3 length: 15 residues. CDR3 residues: CASSLGDLPYNEQFF. As DNA, the CDR3 is TGTGCCAGCAGTTTAGGCGACCTTCCCTACAATGAGCAGTTCTTC.

This chain joins TRBV27 and TRBJ2-1; D unclear. The CDR3 is 16 amino acids. V lost 2 bases to trimming and J lost 4 bases, with 15 bases between them. Germline V lookup: CDR1 MNHEY, CDR2 SMNVEV (reference sequence). CDR3: CASSLVGPGLYNEQFF. CDR3 DNA sequence: TGTGCCAGCAGTTTAGTGGGCCCCGGTCTTTACAATGAGCAGTTCTTC.

The chain employs TRBV6-1 and TRBJ2-1; perhaps TRBD2 as D (5 bases). The CDR3 consists of 13 residues. Between the trimmed V and J ends, which lost 5 bases and 6 bases, there was a span of 11 bases. Germline V gene sequence: CDR1 MNHNS, CDR2 SASEGT. The DNA of the CDR3 is TGTGCCAGCAGTCTCTCTAGCTCCAATGAGCAGTTCTTC. This codes for CASSLSSSNEQFF.

This clone came up once. The chain links TRBV6-6 to TRBJ2-6, with D uncertain. This CDR3 spans 16 amino acids. Deletions cut 6 bases from V and 2 bases from J, with 14 bases between. Germline V gene lookup returns CDR1 MNHNY and CDR2 SVGAGI (reference sequence). CDR3 bases: TGTGCCAGCAGAGCAATGGTGGCCCCTGGGGCCAACGTCCTGACTTTC. It specifies CASRAMVAPGANVLTF.

In this sample, this clone turned up a few times. The gene calls are TRBV29-1 and TRBJ2-7; possibly TRBD2 for D (7 bases). This CDR3 comprises 13 residues. The V end lost 3 bases, the J end lost 3 bases, and 12 bases lay between the germline ends. CDR1 is SQVTM, CDR2 ANQGSEA, per germline. CDR3 DNA sequence: TGCAGCGTTGATGCGGGGGCTGGCTACGAGCAGTACTTC. It codes for CSVDAGAGYEQYF.

The CDR3 spells CASSLLLGRDEQYF. The CDR3 nucleotides read TGTGCCAGCAGTTTACTTCTGGGGCGCGACGAGCAGTACTTC. The rearrangement links TRBV27 to TRBJ2-7; D is perhaps TRBD1 (5 bases). The germline gives CDR1 MNHEY, CDR2 SMNVEV (reference sequence). This CDR3 contains 14 residues. V gave up 2 bases and J gave up 5 bases, with 13 bases separating them.

The rearrangement links TRBV21-1 to TRBJ2-7; TRBD1, the table's D call, lacks a check against the DNA. TRBV21-1 is a pseudogene. The CDR3 is 16 amino acids. The CDR3 reads CASIDRGCRPAYEQYF. The CDR3 region has the DNA TGTGCCAGCATAGACAGGGGTTGCCGGCCTGCCTACGAGCAGTACTTC.